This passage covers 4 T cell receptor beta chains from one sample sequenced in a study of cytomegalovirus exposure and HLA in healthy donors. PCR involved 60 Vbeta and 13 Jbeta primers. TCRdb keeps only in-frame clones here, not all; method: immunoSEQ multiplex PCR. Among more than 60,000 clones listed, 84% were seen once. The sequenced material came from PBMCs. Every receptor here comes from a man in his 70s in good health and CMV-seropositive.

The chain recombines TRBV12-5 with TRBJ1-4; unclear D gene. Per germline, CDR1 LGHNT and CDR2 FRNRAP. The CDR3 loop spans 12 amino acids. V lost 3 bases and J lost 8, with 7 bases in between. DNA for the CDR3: TGTGCTAGTGGTTTATATCGGGAAAAACTGTTTTTT. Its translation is CASGLYREKLFF.

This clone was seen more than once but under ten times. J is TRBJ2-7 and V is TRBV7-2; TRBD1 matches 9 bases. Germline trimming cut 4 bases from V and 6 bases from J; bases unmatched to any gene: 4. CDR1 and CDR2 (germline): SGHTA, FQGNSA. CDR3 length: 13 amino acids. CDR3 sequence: CASSSGQGSEQYF. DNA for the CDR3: TGTGCCAGCAGCTCAGGACAGGGGTCCGAGCAGTACTTC.

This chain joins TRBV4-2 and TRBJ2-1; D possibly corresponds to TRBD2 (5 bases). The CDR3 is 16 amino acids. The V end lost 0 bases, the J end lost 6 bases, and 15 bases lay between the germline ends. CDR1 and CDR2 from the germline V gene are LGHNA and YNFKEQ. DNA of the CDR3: TGTGCCAGCAGCCAAGATAATAGCGCGATACGCAATGAGCAGTTCTTC. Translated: CASSQDNSAIRNEQFF.

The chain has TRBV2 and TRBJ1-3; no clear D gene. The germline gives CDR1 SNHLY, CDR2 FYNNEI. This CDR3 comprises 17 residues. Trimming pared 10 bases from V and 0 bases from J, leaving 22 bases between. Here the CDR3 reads CAITGPIKDISGNTIYF. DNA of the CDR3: TGTGCCATCACTGGGCCAATAAAAGATATCTCTGGAAACACCATATATTTT.